Given below is one TCR beta chain in context. With 0 bases clipped from V and 4 bases from J, the junction kept 3 bases outside the gene matches. This CDR3 is built from 15 residues. Germline-derived CDR1 and CDR2 are LGHNA and YNFKEQ. The record originates from a study of blood T cell repertoires in COVID-19. Authors' data handling: Reference gene primer amplification gave nucleated cell count estimates. Method: immunoSEQ multiplex PCR; TCRdb's copy keeps in-frame clones and lacks some. The V and J calls and the clone size are those of that table, but D and trimming were determined from the DNA. Here the sample spans around 60,000 clones, roughly 80% being singletons.

The receptor comes from a man aged 50 to 60 with COVID-19, enrolled during active disease. V is TRBV4-2 and J is TRBJ2-3; 8 bases align to TRBD2. What was sequenced was peripheral blood. The CDR3 loop reads CASSQDSGGADTQYF. CDR3 in DNA: TGTGCCAGCAGCCAAGATTCGGGAGGGGCAGATACGCAGTATTTT.